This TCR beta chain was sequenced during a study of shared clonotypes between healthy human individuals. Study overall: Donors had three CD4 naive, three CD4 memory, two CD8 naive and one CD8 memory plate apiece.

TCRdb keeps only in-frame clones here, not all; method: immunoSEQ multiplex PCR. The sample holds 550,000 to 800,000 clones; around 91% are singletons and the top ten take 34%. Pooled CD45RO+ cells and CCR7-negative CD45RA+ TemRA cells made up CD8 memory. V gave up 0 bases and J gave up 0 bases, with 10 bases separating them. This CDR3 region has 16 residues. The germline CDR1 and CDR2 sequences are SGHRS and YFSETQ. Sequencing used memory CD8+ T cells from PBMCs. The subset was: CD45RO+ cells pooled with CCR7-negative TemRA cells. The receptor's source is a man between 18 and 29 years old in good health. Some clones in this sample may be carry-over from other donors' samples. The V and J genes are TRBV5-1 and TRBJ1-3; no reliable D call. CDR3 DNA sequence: TGCGCCAGCAGCTTGGTGGGTCCCAGCTCTGGAAACACCATATATTTT. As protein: CASSLVGPSSGNTIYF.